A single sample is the source of the 19 T cell receptor beta chains below, sequenced in a study of blood T cell repertoires in COVID-19. Here immunoSEQ multiplex PCR was the method, and the copy in TCRdb shows in-frame clones only, minus some. The sample consists of under 450,000 clones, 80% to 95% of them appearing once. Sequences were obtained from PBMCs or T cells enriched from blood (not recorded which). All receptors derive from a woman in her thirties or forties who had been exposed to COVID-19.

V and J are TRBV3-1 (or the pseudogene TRBV3-2) and TRBJ2-7; 7 bases match TRBD2. Germline lookup yields CDR1 LGHDT and CDR2 YNNKEL (reference sequence). The CDR3 runs 14 residues. V lost 4 bases and J lost 2; bases outside the gene matches: 5. This CDR3 is CASSPGRVTYEQYF. The DNA of the CDR3 is TGTGCCAGCAGCCCTGGGAGGGTAACCTACGAGCAGTACTTC.

The gene calls are TRBV27 and TRBJ1-1; D may be TRBD1 (5 bases). This CDR3 has 16 amino acids. The V and J ends lost 0 bases and 1 base respectively, with 12 bases between them. Germline V CDR1 and CDR2: MNHEY, SMNVEV (reference sequence). The DNA of the CDR3 is TGTGCCAGCAGTTTATCAAGTGGAAGGGGGAACACTGAAGCTTTCTTT. Translating it yields CASSLSSGRGNTEAFF.

This clone appeared once. The chain is built from TRBV7-3 and TRBJ1-3; D unclear. Trimming left V 6 bases short and J 2 bases short, with 8 bases between. This CDR3 region has 13 residues. From germline, CDR1 is SGHTA and CDR2 FQGTGA. CDR3 sequence: CASSFYPGNTIYF. The CDR3, as DNA: TGTGCCAGCAGTTTTTATCCTGGAAACACCATATATTTT. Looking up the rest from reference TRBV7-3 and TRBJ1-3 gives the full variable domain: GAGVSQTPSNKVTEKGKYVELRCDPISGHTALYWYRQSLGQGPEFLIYFQGTGAADDSGLPNDRFFAVRPEGSVSTLKIQRTERGDSAVYLCASSFYPGNTIYFGEGSWLTVV.

Only one count was recorded for this clone. The rearrangement joins TRBV19 to TRBJ2-7; D remains ambiguous. The CDR3 loop spans 16 amino acids. Trimming took off 5 bases at V and 2 bases at J, with 19 bases between the two ends. In germline, CDR1 is LNHDA, CDR2 SQIVND (reference sequence). CDR3 sequence reads: CASSPSILAGPYEQYF. CDR3 coding DNA: TGTGCCAGTAGTCCCTCGATTTTGGCAGGCCCCTACGAGCAGTACTTC.

The V and J genes are TRBV27 and TRBJ2-1, with TRBD2 identical over 11 bases. Germline V gene lookup returns CDR1 MNHEY and CDR2 SMNVEV (reference sequence). V gave up 5 bases and J gave up 6 bases; unmatched junction bases: 9. This CDR3 contains 16 residues. CDR3 coding DNA: TGTGCCAGCAGTCCCTCACTAGCGGGGGTTCGCAATGAGCAGTTCTTC. It specifies CASSPSLAGVRNEQFF.

The gene calls are TRBV24-1 and TRBJ2-3; D call uncertain. Germline CDR1 KGHDR, CDR2 SFDVKD. V gave up 6 bases and J gave up 2 bases, with 8 bases separating them. CDR3 length: 13 residues. The CDR3, as DNA: TGTGCCACCAGTAGCCCTCCCACAGATACGCAGTATTTT. Encoded protein: CATSSPPTDTQYF.

The chain has TRBV20-1 and TRBJ1-1, with D uncertain. This CDR3 has 11 residues. The V gene lost 3 bases and the J gene lost 9 bases, with 11 bases spanning the gap. CDR1 and CDR2 (germline): DFQATT, SNEGSKA (reference sequence). CDR3 protein: CSAREDLKAFF. In DNA, the CDR3 is TGCAGTGCTAGGGAGGACCTTAAAGCTTTCTTT.

The chain carries TRBV7-9 and TRBJ1-1; D remains unclear. CDR3 length: 14 amino acids. Germline lookup yields CDR1 SEHNR and CDR2 FQNEAQ (reference sequence). V was pared by 4 bases and J by 4 bases, with 13 bases between. This CDR3 is CASSSLYGVTEAFF. The CDR3 DNA reads as TGTGCCAGCAGCTCCCTTTATGGAGTCACTGAAGCTTTCTTT.

This clone was observed a single time. The rearrangement joins TRBV2 to TRBJ1-5, with TRBD1 identical over 9 bases. CDR3 length: 17 residues. CDR1 SNHLY and CDR2 FYNNEI come from the germline V gene. V lost 6 bases, J lost 1 base, and 10 bases stayed unmatched. The CDR3 reads CASREWGQGGSNQPQHF. For the CDR3, the DNA is TGTGCCAGCAGAGAGTGGGGACAGGGAGGGAGCAATCAGCCCCAGCATTTT.

This clone was picked up one time. V is TRBV6-2 or TRBV6-3 and J is TRBJ2-3, with TRBD2 identical over 8 bases. Germline CDR1 MNHEY, CDR2 SVGEGT. Trimming cost V 2 bases and J 5 bases; bases outside gene matches: 6. CDR3 length equals 15 residues. CDR3 bases: TGTGCCAGCAGTTACAGAGCGGGAGATCTAGATACGCAGTATTTT. Translation: CASSYRAGDLDTQYF.

The gene calls are TRBV9 and TRBJ2-5, with 8 bases matching TRBD2. The CDR3 contains 15 residues. With 3 bases clipped from V and 0 bases from J, the junction kept 4 bases outside the gene matches. The germline V gene has CDR1 SGDLS and CDR2 YYNGEE. The CDR3 coding sequence is TGTGCCAGCAGCGCGAGACTAGCGAACCAAGAGACCCAGTACTTC. The encoded protein is CASSARLANQETQYF.

The genes are TRBV7-2 and TRBJ1-5, with D maybe TRBD1 (5 bases). The CDR3 sequence is 17 residues long. Trimming shortened V by 0 bases and J by 0 bases, and 12 bases separated the two germline ends. Germline lookup yields CDR1 SGHTA and CDR2 FQGNSA. In nucleotides, the CDR3 is TGTGCCAGCAGCTTAGCGCTGGCAGGGATTAGCAATCAGCCCCAGCATTTT. It translates to CASSLALAGISNQPQHF.

The chain combines TRBV2 with TRBJ2-7; 8 bases line up with TRBD1. Germline CDR1 is SNHLY and CDR2 is FYNNEI. The CDR3 contains 15 residues. J lost 3 bases, V lost 7 bases, and 11 bases had no gene match. CDR3 sequence reads: CASITLRGPLYEQYF. In DNA, the CDR3 is TGTGCCAGCATAACCCTCAGGGGGCCGCTCTACGAGCAGTACTTC.

The chain uses TRBV19 and TRBJ1-4; D is perhaps TRBD1 (5 bases). Trimming removed 5 bases at V and 1 base at J, with 14 bases between. The length of the CDR3 is 16 residues. Germline lookup yields CDR1 LNHDA and CDR2 SQIVND (reference sequence). Here the CDR3 reads CASSQRAQGTNEKLFF. DNA of the CDR3: TGTGCCAGTAGTCAACGAGCCCAGGGAACTAATGAAAAACTGTTTTTT.

This chain joins TRBV5-4 and TRBJ1-2, with 8 bases that match TRBD1. Germline CDR1 SGHNT, CDR2 YYREEE (reference sequence). V lost 4 bases, J lost 8 bases, and 16 bases stayed unmatched. This CDR3 contains 16 residues. CDR3 protein: CASSLPDWTGPRGYTF. CDR3 in DNA: TGTGCCAGCAGCCTCCCCGATTGGACAGGGCCACGGGGCTACACCTTC.

The chain is built from TRBV7-9 and TRBJ2-7, with D possibly being TRBD1 (6 bases). The germline gives CDR1 SEHNR, CDR2 FQNEAQ (reference sequence). This CDR3 is built from 15 residues. Deletions cut 4 bases from V and 0 bases from J, with 13 bases between. The CDR3 nucleotides are TGTGCCAGCAGCTCGACAGGCGCGAGCTCCTACGAGCAGTACTTC. This codes for CASSSTGASSYEQYF.

The chain uses TRBV18 and TRBJ1-1; D uncertain. The germline V gene encodes CDR1 KGHSH and CDR2 LQKENI. Trimming pared 1 base from V and 9 bases from J, leaving 9 bases between. This CDR3 has 12 amino acids. The CDR3 coding sequence is TGTGCCAGCTCACCACGGGCGGGCCAAGCTTTCTTT. Its protein is CASSPRAGQAFF.

The gene calls are TRBV12-3 or TRBV12-4 and TRBJ1-2; D uncertain. The CDR3 contains 11 residues. The V gene lost 8 bases and the J gene lost 8 bases, with 12 bases spanning the gap. The CDR3 region is CASGREGGYTF. The DNA of the CDR3 is TGTGCCAGCGGACGGGAGGGCGGCTACACCTTC.

J is TRBJ1-2 and V is TRBV4-1; D remains unclear. CDR3 size: 16 residues. In germline, CDR1 is MGHRA, CDR2 YSYEKL. With 2 bases removed from V and 5 bases from J, the gap between germline ends came to 18 bases. CDR3 amino acids: CASSQLQAQSRYGYTF. CDR3 nucleotides: TGCGCCAGCAGCCAACTCCAGGCCCAGTCCCGTTATGGCTACACCTTC.